These 6 T cell receptor beta chains share one sample of origin, sequenced in a study of cytomegalovirus exposure and HLA in healthy donors. The study ran its PCR with 60 Vbeta and 13 Jbeta primers. Sequencing was performed with immunoSEQ multiplex PCR; in TCRdb, only in-frame clones are kept and a portion is missing. The repertoire holds some 110,000 clones, with approximately 80% as singletons. Sequencing was performed on PBMCs. The origin of the receptors is a woman aged 18-30 years in good health and CMV-seropositive.

V gene TRBV4-1 combines with J gene TRBJ2-7, with a tentative D call TRBD2 (6 bases). The CDR3 loop spans 16 amino acids. Germline values: CDR1 MGHRA, CDR2 YSYEKL. The ends were cut back, 5 bases at V and 7 bases at J, with 24 bases in the middle. CDR3 in amino acids: CASSERRGWFTGEQYF. The CDR3 region has the DNA TGCGCCAGCAGCGAAAGACGGGGGTGGTTTACGGGAGAGCAGTACTTC.

The rearrangement links TRBV20-1 to TRBJ2-5, with D possibly TRBD2 on 6 matching bases. The germline CDR1 and CDR2 sequences are DFQATT and SNEGSKA (reference sequence). V gave up 2 bases and J gave up 5 bases, with 6 bases separating them. This CDR3 comprises 11 residues. The CDR3 DNA reads as TGCAGTGCTAGACTAGCGGAGACCCAGTACTTC. Translated, it gives CSARLAETQYF.

The V call is TRBV25-1, the J call TRBJ2-5, with 10 nucleotides matching TRBD1. CDR1 is MGHDK and CDR2 is SYGVNS in the germline V gene. V gave up 2 bases and J gave up 2 bases; unmatched junction bases: 2. This CDR3 has 15 residues. The CDR3 region is CASSEGGQGQETQYF. CDR3 nucleotide sequence: TGTGCCAGCAGTGAAGGGGGACAGGGGCAAGAGACCCAGTACTTC.

This clone appeared once. The chain recombines TRBV20-1 with TRBJ1-1; D perhaps matches TRBD1 (5 bases). The CDR3 covers 10 residues. V shed 4 bases and J shed 8 bases, with 8 bases lying between them. The V gene's germline CDR1 is DFQATT and CDR2 SNEGSKA (reference sequence). CDR3 nucleotide sequence: TGCAGTGCTATAGACAGAGAAGCTTTCTTT. Amino acid sequence: CSAIDREAFF.

This chain links TRBV28 with TRBJ1-1; weak D call: TRBD1 (6 bases). Germline V lookup: CDR1 MDHEN, CDR2 SYDVKM. Trimming removed 6 bases at V and 11 bases at J, with 13 bases between. CDR3 length equals 11 residues. CDR3 region: CASRLDRTAFF. CDR3 nucleotides: TGTGCCAGCAGGTTAGACAGGACGGCTTTCTTT.

The chain employs TRBV28 and TRBJ2-1; 11 nucleotides match TRBD2. Germline-derived CDR1 and CDR2 are MDHEN and SYDVKM. J gave up 12 bases and V 5 bases, and 12 bases lay outside the gene matches. The CDR3 runs to 15 residues. CDR3 residues: CASSTSGGPFQGQFF. CDR3 in DNA: TGTGCCAGCAGTACTAGCGGGGGCCCCTTTCAGGGGCAGTTCTTC.